The rows below give T cell receptor beta chains drawn from one sample of a study of cytomegalovirus exposure and HLA in healthy donors. Clones were read by immunoSEQ multiplex PCR, and TCRdb kept only the in-frame ones, dropping some. The data contain under 250,000 clones, over 65% of them singletons. Specimen: PBMCs. The receptors were sampled from a woman aged 30 to 39 in good health and CMV-seronegative. Each CDR3 is given with its conserved first and last residue. A D gene is named only where the DNA matches it firmly. Clone sizes are given selectively: once, few, many, or a class where the clone is expanded.

CSSRETGDEQYF,TGTTCCAGCAGAGAGACAGGGGACGAGCAGTACTTC,TRBV7-9,TRBD1,TRBJ2-7,few
CASSLEPQGELFF,TGTGCCAGCAGCTTAGAACCACAGGGGGAGCTGTTTTTT,TRBV13,-,TRBJ2-2,-
CASSLVQGDFSYEQYF,TGTGCCAGCAGCTTGGTACAGGGAGATTTCTCCTACGAGCAGTACTTC,TRBV5-5,-,TRBJ2-7,-
CASSSTSGLTDTQYF,TGTGCCAGCAGTTCGACTAGCGGCCTCACAGATACGCAGTATTTT,TRBV27,TRBD2,TRBJ2-3,-
CASSDRDQETQYF,TGTGCCAGCAGCGACAGGGACCAAGAGACCCAGTACTTC,TRBV6-5,TRBD1,TRBJ2-5,-
CASSEYRDVGGNQPQHF,TGTGCCAGCAGTGAATACAGGGACGTGGGCGGCAATCAGCCCCAGCATTTT,TRBV6-1,-,TRBJ1-5,-
CASSPGDRQMNTEAFF,TGTGCCAGCAGCCCAGGGGACAGACAAATGAACACTGAAGCTTTCTTT,TRBV5-4,TRBD1,TRBJ1-1,-
CASSLVGGNQPQHF,TGCGCCAGCAGCTTGGTCGGAGGCAATCAGCCCCAGCATTTT,TRBV5-1,-,TRBJ1-5,-
CASSFRDSNTYEQYF,TGTGCCAGCAGCTTCCGGGACAGCAACACCTACGAGCAGTACTTC,TRBV5-8,TRBD1,TRBJ2-7,-
CASSEIFSGTYLPYEQYF,TGTGCCAGCAGCGAAATATTTAGCGGGACCTACCTTCCCTACGAGCAGTACTTC,TRBV2,TRBD2,TRBJ2-7,-
CASSPATGRGQPQHF,TGTGCCAGCTCACCAGCAACAGGGCGGGGGCAGCCCCAGCATTTT,TRBV18,-,TRBJ1-5,once
CASSLVGTGYEQYF,TGTGCCAGCAGCTTAGTCGGGACTGGCTACGAGCAGTACTTC,TRBV7-9,-,TRBJ2-7,-
CATSSGYEQYF,TGTGCCACCAGCTCGGGATACGAGCAGTACTTC,TRBV10-3,-,TRBJ2-7,few